These T cell receptor beta chains were read from a single sample in a study of T cell responses to AZD1222 COVID-19 vaccine. TCRdb's table, derived via immunoSEQ multiplex PCR, lists solely in-frame clones and lacks some. In the table there are some 190,000 clones, almost 90% of which are singletons. This specimen was peripheral blood, taken on day 0 of AZD1222 vaccination. The receptors originated from an adult in good health. Each CDR3 is given with its conserved first and last residue. D genes are given only for firm matches. Rows give clone size only sometimes, using once, few, many, or a class for an expanded clone.

J gene,V gene,D gene,clone size,CDR3 protein,CDR3 DNA
TRBJ2-5,TRBV7-2,-,few,CASSSSRPGVGETQYF,TGTGCCAGCAGCTCATCCAGGCCAGGGGTGGGGGAGACCCAGTACTTC
TRBJ2-3,TRBV7-2,TRBD2,-,CASSSNSGVSTDTQYF,TGTGCCAGCAGCTCAAATAGCGGGGTGAGCACAGATACGCAGTATTTT
TRBJ1-6,TRBV18,TRBD1,-,CASSRNIPGQGSPLHF,TGTGCCAGCTCACGAAACATACCGGGACAGGGATCACCCCTCCACTTT
TRBJ1-1,TRBV12-3/TRBV12-4,-,-,CASSLALNTEAFF,TGTGCCAGCAGTTTAGCACTGAACACTGAAGCTTTCTTT
TRBJ1-4,TRBV27,-,-,CASIATNEKLFF,TGTGCCAGCATAGCAACTAATGAAAAACTGTTTTTT
TRBJ2-3,TRBV14,-,-,CASSEVLSADTQYF,TGTGCCAGCAGCGAAGTCCTAAGCGCAGATACGCAGTATTTT
TRBJ2-7,TRBV15,-,-,CATSRDGVRGGEQYF,TGTGCCACCAGCAGAGATGGTGTCAGGGGGGGCGAGCAGTACTTC
TRBJ2-7,TRBV24-1,TRBD2,once,CATSGTSGAGEQYF,TGTGCCACCAGTGGGACTAGCGGGGCAGGGGAGCAGTACTTC
TRBJ1-3,TRBV4-1,-,-,CASSQVPIIGNTIYF,TGCGCCAGCAGCCAAGTGCCGATCATTGGAAACACCATATATTTT
TRBJ2-2,TRBV6-5,-,-,CASSYQARNTGELFF,TGTGCCAGCAGTTACCAGGCCAGGAACACCGGGGAGCTGTTTTTT
TRBJ2-7,TRBV19,-,-,CASSIEGRSNPREQYF,TGTGCCAGTAGTATAGAGGGCCGATCGAACCCACGCGAGCAGTACTTC
TRBJ2-7,TRBV3-1/TRBV3-2,TRBD2,-,CASRKVSSGGEQYF,TGTGCCAGCAGAAAAGTATCTAGCGGGGGCGAGCAGTACTTC
TRBJ2-1,TRBV7-2,TRBD2,-,CASRPFGGVGEQFF,TGTGCCAGCCGCCCCTTTGGGGGGGTGGGTGAGCAGTTCTTC
TRBJ1-2,TRBV29-1,TRBD1,-,CSVRGQMNYGYTF,TGCAGCGTACGGGGACAGATGAACTATGGCTACACCTTC
TRBJ2-2,TRBV28,TRBD1,-,CASSDRGSGELFF,TGTGCCAGCTCTGACAGGGGGTCCGGGGAGCTGTTTTTT
TRBJ2-1,TRBV20-1,TRBD2,-,CSASRAGDSYNEQFF,TGCAGTGCTAGTCGGGCGGGGGACTCCTACAATGAGCAGTTCTTC
TRBJ2-2,TRBV28,-,few,CASSPGVGELFF,TGTGCCAGCAGTCCAGGGGTCGGGGAGCTGTTTTTT
TRBJ1-2,TRBV5-1,TRBD1,-,CASSLDRGYGYTF,TGCGCCAGCAGCTTGGACAGGGGATATGGCTACACCTTC
TRBJ1-1,TRBV28,-,-,CASITDAEAFF,TGTGCCAGCATTACGGACGCTGAAGCTTTCTTT
TRBJ2-7,TRBV7-2,TRBD2,-,CASSLVSGGGPYEQYF,TGTGCCAGCAGCTTAGTTTCCGGGGGGGGCCCCTACGAGCAGTACTTC
TRBJ2-6,TRBV7-3,-,-,CASSLTPGGANVLTF,TGTGCCAGCAGCTTAACTCCTGGTGGGGCCAACGTCCTGACTTTC
TRBJ1-4,TRBV12-3/TRBV12-4,-,-,CASTYGGQKLFF,TGTGCCAGCACCTACGGGGGGCAAAAACTGTTTTTT
TRBJ2-7,TRBV7-9,TRBD1,-,CASSRSNTQGAPYEQYF,TGTGCCAGCAGCCGATCTAATACCCAGGGGGCCCCCTACGAGCAGTACTTC
TRBJ2-2,TRBV11-2,-,-,CASSRGTGELFF,TGTGCCAGCAGCCGAGGAACCGGGGAGCTGTTTTTT
TRBJ2-1,TRBV4-2,-,once,CASSQGREAHEYNEQFF,TGTGCCAGCAGCCAGGGCAGGGAGGCCCACGAATACAATGAGCAGTTCTTC
TRBJ2-1,TRBV7-7,TRBD2,-,CASSPTPFSGVYNEQFF,TGTGCCAGCAGCCCCACCCCGTTTAGCGGGGTGTACAATGAGCAGTTCTTC
TRBJ1-1,TRBV27,-,-,CASSLGEYMNTEAFF,TGTGCCAGCAGTTTAGGGGAATATATGAACACTGAAGCTTTCTTT
TRBJ1-6,TRBV29-1,-,-,CSVGVGDNSPLHF,TGCAGCGTTGGTGTGGGGGATAATTCACCCCTCCACTTT
TRBJ1-2,TRBV7-2,TRBD1,-,CASSLGQGYGYTF,TGTGCCAGCAGCTTGGGACAGGGCTATGGCTACACCTTC
TRBJ1-2,TRBV7-6,-,-,CASSLDSAAKGYTF,TGTGCCAGCAGCTTAGACTCAGCCGCCAAGGGCTACACCTTC
TRBJ2-2,TRBV28,-,few,CASSLSGTGELFF,TGTGCCAGCAGTTTGTCGGGGACCGGGGAGCTGTTTTTT
TRBJ1-3,TRBV19,-,-,CASSWTASGNTIYF,TGTGCCAGTAGCTGGACAGCCTCTGGAAACACCATATATTTT
TRBJ1-1,TRBV9,-,once,CASSRGVREGTEAFF,TGTGCCAGCAGCAGAGGAGTCAGAGAGGGCACTGAAGCTTTCTTT
TRBJ2-7,TRBV6-2/TRBV6-3,-,once,CASSYTPSPSVEQYF,TGTGCCAGCAGTTACACTCCCTCACCGTCGGTCGAGCAGTACTTC
TRBJ2-7,TRBV18,-,-,CASSQRDVYEQYF,TGTGCCAGCTCCCAACGGGACGTCTACGAGCAGTACTTC
TRBJ2-7,TRBV9,TRBD2,once,CASSGAGGEQYF,TGTGCCAGCAGCGGGGCGGGGGGAGAGCAGTACTTC
TRBJ1-4,TRBV3-1/TRBV3-2,TRBD1,-,CASSVLGTGEKLFF,TGTGCCAGCAGCGTCCTTGGGACAGGGGAAAAACTGTTTTTT
TRBJ1-2,TRBV7-9,-,-,CASSLAKAGLKGYTF,TGTGCCAGCAGCTTAGCAAAGGCAGGGCTGAAGGGCTACACCTTC
TRBJ1-3,TRBV28,-,-,CASMEGSGNTIYF,TGTGCCAGCATGGAGGGCTCTGGAAACACCATATATTTT
TRBJ1-2,TRBV14,-,few,CASSQGKGSYGYTF,TGTGCCAGCAGCCAAGGAAAGGGAAGCTATGGCTACACCTTC
TRBJ2-3,TRBV5-1,-,-,CASSLGASFDTQYF,TGCGCCAGCAGCTTGGGTGCTAGTTTTGATACGCAGTATTTT